This T cell receptor beta chain came from a study of blood T cell repertoires in COVID-19. There are 16 residues in the CDR3. The V gene lost 2 bases and the J gene lost 4 bases, with 17 bases spanning the gap. Per germline, CDR1 MNHEY and CDR2 SVGAGI. Clones were read by immunoSEQ multiplex PCR, and TCRdb kept only the in-frame ones, dropping some. The sample contains about 45,000 clones, roughly 88% of which appear only once. This clone was observed a few times. This chain links TRBV6-5 with TRBJ1-1, with D possibly TRBD1 on 6 matching bases. The sequenced material came from peripheral blood. The receptor's source is a woman of 80 years or more with acute or convalescent COVID-19. The CDR3 loop is CASSYMPGAVGTEAFF. In DNA form, the CDR3 reads TGTGCCAGCAGTTACATGCCAGGGGCTGTTGGCACTGAAGCTTTCTTT.